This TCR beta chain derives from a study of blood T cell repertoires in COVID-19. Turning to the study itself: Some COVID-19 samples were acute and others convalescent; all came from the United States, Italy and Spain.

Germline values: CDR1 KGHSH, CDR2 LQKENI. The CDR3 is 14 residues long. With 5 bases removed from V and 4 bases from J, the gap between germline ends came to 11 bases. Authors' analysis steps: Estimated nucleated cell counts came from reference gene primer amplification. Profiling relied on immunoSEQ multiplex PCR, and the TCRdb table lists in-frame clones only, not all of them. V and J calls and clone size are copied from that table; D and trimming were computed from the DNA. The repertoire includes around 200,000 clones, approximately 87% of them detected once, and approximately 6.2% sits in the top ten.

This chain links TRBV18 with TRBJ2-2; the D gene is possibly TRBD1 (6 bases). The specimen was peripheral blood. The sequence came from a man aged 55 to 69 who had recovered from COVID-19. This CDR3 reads CASSLDRFTGELFF. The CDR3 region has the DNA TGTGCCAGCTCATTGGACAGATTCACCGGGGAGCTGTTTTTT.